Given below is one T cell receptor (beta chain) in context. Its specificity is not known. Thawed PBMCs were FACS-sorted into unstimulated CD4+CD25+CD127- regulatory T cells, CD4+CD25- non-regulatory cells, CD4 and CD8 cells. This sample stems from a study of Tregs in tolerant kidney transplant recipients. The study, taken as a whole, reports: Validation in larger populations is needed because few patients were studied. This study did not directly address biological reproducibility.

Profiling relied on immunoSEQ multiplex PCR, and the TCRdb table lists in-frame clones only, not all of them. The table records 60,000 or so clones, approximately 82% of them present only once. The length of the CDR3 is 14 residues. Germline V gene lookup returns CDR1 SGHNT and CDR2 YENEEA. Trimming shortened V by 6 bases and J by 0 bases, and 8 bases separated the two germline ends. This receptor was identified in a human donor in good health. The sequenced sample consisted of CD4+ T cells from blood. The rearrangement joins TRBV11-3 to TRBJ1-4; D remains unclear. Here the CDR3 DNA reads TGTGCCAGCAGTAAGGTTGCAACTAATGAAAAACTGTTTTTT. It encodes CASSKVATNEKLFF.